This T cell receptor (beta chain) was identified during a study of T cells expressing NK-cell markers. Study at large: Seven sequenced donors out of eight were HCMV-seropositive, one seronegative. General study results and limits: Also leading the CD3+CD56-NKG2C+ fraction in a few donors were these clonotypes. About six donors showed dominant NKG2C+ clonotypes comprising roughly 1.0-7.0% of their CD8+ T cells.

For this clonotype: Its antigen remains unknown.

This CDR3 spans 17 amino acids. CDR1 is LGHNA and CDR2 is YSLEER in the germline V gene. Reprocessing the 5' RACE reads, TCRdb reports a single entry for every CDR3 protein and omits DNA. This sample's table reports approximately 150,000 distinct CDR3 sequences. This receptor was identified in a man aged 18 to 30 in good health. The rearrangement joins TRBV4-3 to TRBJ2-2; TCRdb designates TRBD1, a call that cannot be tested without DNA. The specimen sequenced was blood T cells: a sorted CD56 or NKG2C T cell subset, CD4+ or CD8+ T cells, or bulk PBMC T cells (not recorded which). The CDR3: CASSQDRLQGAGGELFF.